The following is a T cell receptor (beta chain) sequence with its context. The antigen is not known. At one of its ends the junction is not consistent with the germline gene, which may arise from a read error. The CDR3 covers 14 residues. The germline CDR1 and CDR2 sequences are LNHDA and SQIVND (reference sequence). Amplification used 60 Vbeta primers and 13 Jbeta primers. The repertoire was sequenced with immunoSEQ multiplex PCR; TCRdb's copy has only in-frame clones and lacks some. The table shows 150,000 or so clones, with over 75% occurring only once. These data come from a study of cytomegalovirus exposure and HLA in healthy donors. Overall study findings and caveats: Analyses of presence and absence presupposed an approximately uniform sequencing depth across donors. Among TCR sequences, most were rare, though some public TCRs appeared in many donors. A later analysis found most CMV-associated TCR beta chains apparently HLA-restricted. Later analysis placed DRB1 highest and HLA-C lowest in TCR association rates, which differed by HLA locus.

This receptor was identified in a man aged 30-40 years in good health and CMV-seropositive. The V and J genes are TRBV19 and TRBJ2-6, with TRBD1 as a possible D gene (5 bases). Sequencing used PBMCs. In DNA form, the CDR3 reads TGTGCCAGTAGTATGGACACTGGGGCCAACGGCCTGACTTTC. Encoded protein: CASSMDTGANGLTF. The full variable domain, its missing parts supplied by reference TRBV19 and TRBJ2-6, is DGGITQSPKYLFRKEGQNVTLSCEQNLNHDAMYWYRQDPGQGLRLIYYSQIVNDFQKGDIAEGYSVSREKKESFPLTVTSAQKNPTAFYLCASSMDTGANGLTFGAGSRLTVL.